The entry that follows covers one TCR beta chain sequence. Its antigen is as yet unknown. TCRdb re-called the 5' RACE reads; every CDR3 protein appears as one record, without DNA. In total, the table holds 400,000 or so distinct CDR3 sequences. The data stem from a study of monozygotic twins with inflammatory bowel disease. Study conclusions and caveats: Ultimately, a single strong signal or clonotype associated with IBD was not supported. Perhaps reflecting limited power, concordant and discordant twins did not differ in repertoire similarity. Fewer shared clonotypes with others were found in IBD patients than in healthy twins, especially with disease activity.

Germline loops: CDR1 MGHRA, CDR2 YSYEKL. CDR3 length equals 15 residues. Material for sequencing was blood. This sequence was found in a human donor with ulcerative colitis or Crohn's disease, or a healthy co-twin of an affected twin (not recorded which). J is TRBJ1-4 and V is TRBV4-1; TCRdb designates TRBD1, a call that cannot be tested without DNA. CDR3 sequence: CASSQGSGGSEKLFF.